This TCR beta chain was recorded in a study of regulatory T cells in long-lasting Graves disease (dated by TCRdb to 2020 to 2023). With regard to the full study: Persistent Graves' disease meant more than 5 years of antithyroid drug treatment with TSH receptor autoantibodies that stayed positive. The study took place in China and was registered as a clinical trial. Persistent Graves' disease patients in the clinical cohort had taken antithyroid drugs for roughly ten years on average. A total of 35 or so samples were covered by TCR sequencing, comprising some 13 persistent and 20 or so newly diagnosed Graves' disease patients. Patients with persistent Graves' disease were compared with patients with newly diagnosed Graves' disease using TCR sequencing and RNA sequencing of peripheral blood.

The germline V gene (reference sequence) gives CDR1 as WNHNN and CDR2 as SYGVQD. Spanning cysteine to phenylalanine, the CDR3 consists of 14 amino acids. Only the CDR3 DNA stays, 42 bases, in frame from base 1. The junction carries 16 bases between V and J, which are trimmed by 5 bases and 8 bases respectively. Receptor amplification or capture employed multiplex PCR. The instrument was an Illumina HiSeq 4000. TCR beta libraries were built with iRepertoire HTBI primers and Arm-PCR amplification of CDR3 regions. Before sequencing, the PCR products went through gel purification. The paper's data handling went like this. Gene usage analysis of CDR3 amino acid clonotypes used the 62 TRBV and around 13 TRBJ segments found across samples. COPE and FqMerger were used to merge the filtered high-quality paired reads into contigs. BLAST was used to align contigs to IMGT TRBV, TRBD and TRBJ reference genes, and CDR3 was defined according to IMGT. Clonotypes above 0.1% frequency were classified as highly expanded clones. Shannon entropy served as the measure of repertoire diversity, while the Gini coefficient captured V-J evenness. A clonotype found in more than one individual was treated as public. The public reads were reanalyzed by TCRdb: fastp trimming at Q25, MiXCR alignment, in-frame beta chains only. Under each unique CDR3 protein, matching rows form one entry showing the most common genes and DNA. The V and J calls shown here were made by TCRdb, not taken from the authors' results. This sample has about 430,000 distinct CDR3 sequences in its table, and 21% of those were observed once. The leading ten clones occupy 14% of the sample.

As concerns this clonotype: No antigen is known for it. Base-call qualities are not available, and no considerably larger clone is one nucleotide away.

The sample's time point, from its label and the paper: persistent/refractory GD, antithyroid drugs over 5 years with positive TRAb. RNA was extracted from PBMCs in TRIzol for both TCR sequencing and RNA sequencing. The diagnosis of Graves' disease followed American Thyroid Association guidelines. Patients were recruited from an endocrinology department in Xi'an, China. Each patient gave about 8.1 milliliters of peripheral blood, collected in an EDTA anticoagulant tube. Ficoll Paque Plus density gradient separation was used to isolate PBMCs, and no additional T cell sorting was done. An Agilent 2100 Bioanalyzer and agarose gel were used to check RNA quality, while a NanoDrop 2000 measured RNA concentration. What the study reported, not specific to this receptor: Patients with persistent disease shared more public clonotypes (roughly 2,900) than newly diagnosed patients did (around 930). Because the primary lesion, thyroid tissue, could not be accessed, the study looked at peripheral blood alone. The authors acknowledged the small sample size as a limitation that may reduce accuracy. Compared with newly diagnosed patients, patients with persistent Graves' disease had lower TCR Shannon entropy and fewer highly expanded clones, which suggests clonal expansion. Sequencing and analysis were limited to the TCR beta chain. TRBV28, TRBJ1-2 and TRBJ2-5 were preferentially used in persistent disease, while TRBV20-1 and TRBJ2-1 were favored in newly diagnosed disease.

This sequence uses TRBV10-1 and TRBJ2-1; D gene: possibly TRBD2, on 5 matching bases. Material: peripheral blood mononuclear cells (PBMCs), obtained when the disease was refractory, from a patient treated with antithyroid drugs. This TCR came from a female donor with Graves disease. The bases read TGCGCCAGCAGTAAGACTTCCCAGAGGGATGAGCAGTTCTTC. This sequence encodes CASSKTSQRDEQFF.